This TCR beta chain comes out of a study of T cells after somatic rescue of genetic block. The CDR3 sequence is 14 residues long. Germline V lookup: CDR1 SGHTA, CDR2 FQGNSA. Trimming removed 7 bases from V and 2 bases from J; junction bases left unmatched: 7. Generated by immunoSEQ multiplex PCR, the TCRdb table keeps only in-frame clones and is missing some. Among around 100,000 clones listed, about 90% were seen once. The rearrangement links TRBV7-2 to TRBJ2-7; 8 nucleotides align to TRBD1. The clonotype was recovered from a young woman. Material for sequencing was peripheral blood mononuclear cells (PBMCs). CDR3 DNA sequence: TGTGCCAGCACCAGGACAGGGAGAGCCTACGAGCAGTACTTC. Its translation: CASTRTGRAYEQYF.